A selection of T cell receptor beta chains follows, all from one sample in a study of OX40 agonist ivuxolimab in advanced cancers. Here immunoSEQ multiplex PCR was the method, and the copy in TCRdb shows in-frame clones only, minus some. This sample has 55,000 to 85,000 clones, with approximately 90% found just once. The sample here was CD4+ or CD8+ T cells sorted from blood, taken in a trial of the OX40 agonist ivuxolimab. All receptors derive from an adult with an advanced solid tumor such as melanoma, head and neck, liver or kidney cancer. Each CDR3 is given with its conserved first and last residue. A D gene is named only where the DNA matches it firmly. Clone size, where shown, is once, few, many, or a class for clones that have expanded.

cdr3_nt: TGTGCCAGCTCACCTTCTCTCTACGAGCAGTACTTC
cdr3_aa: CASSPSLYEQYF
j_call: TRBJ2-7
clone_size: .
d_call: .
v_call: TRBV18

cdr3_nt: TGTGCCAGCAGTTCCTGGGGCACTAAGAACTACGAGCAGTACTTC
cdr3_aa: CASSSWGTKNYEQYF
j_call: TRBJ2-7
clone_size: .
d_call: .
v_call: TRBV7-2

cdr3_nt: TGTGCCAGTAGTCCAGGCCCAAGCTCCTACGAGCAGTACTTC
cdr3_aa: CASSPGPSSYEQYF
j_call: TRBJ2-7
clone_size: .
d_call: .
v_call: TRBV19

cdr3_nt: TGTGCCAGCTCACCCTACCGACAGAGCATGAACACTGAAGCTTTCTTT
cdr3_aa: CASSPYRQSMNTEAFF
j_call: TRBJ1-1
clone_size: .
d_call: .
v_call: TRBV18

cdr3_nt: TGTGCCAGTAGTATAAGGACCACAAGCTCCTACGAGCAGTACTTC
cdr3_aa: CASSIRTTSSYEQYF
j_call: TRBJ2-7
clone_size: .
d_call: .
v_call: TRBV19

cdr3_nt: TGTGCCAGCAGCCAAGACCCACAAGAGACCCAGTACTTC
cdr3_aa: CASSQDPQETQYF
j_call: TRBJ2-5
clone_size: .
d_call: .
v_call: TRBV4-2

cdr3_nt: TGTGCCAGCAGCTCGGGCCCGCTCTATGGCTACACCTTC
cdr3_aa: CASSSGPLYGYTF
j_call: TRBJ1-2
clone_size: .
d_call: .
v_call: TRBV6-5

cdr3_nt: TGTGCCAGCAGTCCTTTGATTGAGGCCGCCTATGGCTACACCTTC
cdr3_aa: CASSPLIEAAYGYTF
j_call: TRBJ1-2
clone_size: .
d_call: .
v_call: TRBV6-5

cdr3_nt: TGCGCCAGCAGTGGTCCAGGACAGGGACCCTACGAGCAGTACTTC
cdr3_aa: CASSGPGQGPYEQYF
j_call: TRBJ2-7
clone_size: .
d_call: TRBD1
v_call: TRBV5-1

cdr3_nt: TGCGCCAGCAGCTGGGACAGGAGCTACGAGCAGTACTTC
cdr3_aa: CASSWDRSYEQYF
j_call: TRBJ2-7
clone_size: .
d_call: TRBD1
v_call: TRBV5-1

cdr3_nt: TGCGCCAGCAGCTTGGGGGGTAGCGTATACAATGAGCAGTTCTTC
cdr3_aa: CASSLGGSVYNEQFF
j_call: TRBJ2-1
clone_size: .
d_call: .
v_call: TRBV5-1

cdr3_nt: TGCGCCAGCAGCCTTAAGCCGGGACATAGGAGCGAAAAACTGTTTTTT
cdr3_aa: CASSLKPGHRSEKLFF
j_call: TRBJ1-4
clone_size: .
d_call: .
v_call: TRBV5-1

cdr3_nt: TGCGCCAGCAGCGCCGGCCAGTCGGGGTCCTACGAGCAGTACTTC
cdr3_aa: CASSAGQSGSYEQYF
j_call: TRBJ2-7
clone_size: .
d_call: .
v_call: TRBV4-3

cdr3_nt: TGTGCCAGCAGCGCCACCGGGACAGGGGGTGAAAAACTGTTTTTT
cdr3_aa: CASSATGTGGEKLFF
j_call: TRBJ1-4
clone_size: .
d_call: TRBD1
v_call: TRBV9

cdr3_nt: TGTGCCAGCAGTTTACTTCTGGGGAACACTGAAGCTTTCTTT
cdr3_aa: CASSLLLGNTEAFF
j_call: TRBJ1-1
clone_size: .
d_call: .
v_call: TRBV27

cdr3_nt: TGTGCCAGCAGCTTTTCCACATGGTACGAGCAGTACTTC
cdr3_aa: CASSFSTWYEQYF
j_call: TRBJ2-7
clone_size: .
d_call: .
v_call: TRBV11-2

cdr3_nt: TGCGCCAGCAGCGACGGCAGTTCCTACGAGCAGTACTTC
cdr3_aa: CASSDGSSYEQYF
j_call: TRBJ2-7
clone_size: .
d_call: .
v_call: TRBV10-1

cdr3_nt: TGTGCCAGCAGCGGACCGAATGAGCAGTTCTTC
cdr3_aa: CASSGPNEQFF
j_call: TRBJ2-1
clone_size: .
d_call: .
v_call: TRBV9

cdr3_nt: TGTGCCATCAACCCGGACGGTAGCTCCTACAATGAGCAGTTCTTC
cdr3_aa: CAINPDGSSYNEQFF
j_call: TRBJ2-1
clone_size: .
d_call: .
v_call: TRBV10-3

cdr3_nt: TGTGCCAGCAGCGTAGGAAGCGGGGAATACAACACCGGGGAGCTGTTTTTT
cdr3_aa: CASSVGSGEYNTGELFF
j_call: TRBJ2-2
clone_size: .
d_call: TRBD2
v_call: TRBV9

cdr3_nt: TGTGCCAGCAGCGTACTGGGTAGCACAGATACGCAGTATTTT
cdr3_aa: CASSVLGSTDTQYF
j_call: TRBJ2-3
clone_size: .
d_call: .
v_call: TRBV9

cdr3_nt: TGCGCCAGCAGCGCCGGCAGGGGGATCCCCCTGAGTGACACTGAAGCTTTCTTT
cdr3_aa: CASSAGRGIPLSDTEAFF
j_call: TRBJ1-1
clone_size: .
d_call: TRBD1
v_call: TRBV5-1

cdr3_nt: TGCGCCAGCAGCTTGTGGGGTCAGGGGATTTACAATGAGCAGTTCTTC
cdr3_aa: CASSLWGQGIYNEQFF
j_call: TRBJ2-1
clone_size: .
d_call: .
v_call: TRBV5-1

cdr3_nt: TGTGCCAGCAGTGAACAGGGGTACCAGCCCCAGCATTTT
cdr3_aa: CASSEQGYQPQHF
j_call: TRBJ1-5
clone_size: .
d_call: .
v_call: TRBV25-1

cdr3_nt: TGTGCCAGCAGCGGCCCAGGTATAGCAGCCACAGATACGCAGTATTTT
cdr3_aa: CASSGPGIAATDTQYF
j_call: TRBJ2-3
clone_size: .
d_call: .
v_call: TRBV21-1

cdr3_nt: TGTGCCAGCAGCCAGGACATAAGCTCCTACAATGAGCAGTTCTTC
cdr3_aa: CASSQDISSYNEQFF
j_call: TRBJ2-1
clone_size: .
d_call: .
v_call: TRBV16

cdr3_nt: TGTGCCAGCAGCTTAGGGACTTATCAGCCCCAGCATTTT
cdr3_aa: CASSLGTYQPQHF
j_call: TRBJ1-5
clone_size: .
d_call: .
v_call: TRBV5-6

cdr3_nt: TGTGCTAGTGGTTTGCCCCGTACTGGAGGGGCTGAGGAAAAACTGTTTTTT
cdr3_aa: CASGLPRTGGAEEKLFF
j_call: TRBJ1-4
clone_size: .
d_call: .
v_call: TRBV12-5

cdr3_nt: TGTGCCAGCATGGGGCCTGCGGCCTATGGCTACACCTTC
cdr3_aa: CASMGPAAYGYTF
j_call: TRBJ1-2
clone_size: .
d_call: .
v_call: TRBV27

cdr3_nt: TGCGCCAGCAGCCAAGTACAGTTAAACTATGAAGCTTTCTTT
cdr3_aa: CASSQVQLNYEAFF
j_call: TRBJ1-1
clone_size: few
d_call: .
v_call: TRBV4-1

cdr3_nt: TGTGCTAGTGGTCCATATCAGCCCCAGCATTTT
cdr3_aa: CASGPYQPQHF
j_call: TRBJ1-5
clone_size: few
d_call: .
v_call: TRBV12-5

cdr3_nt: TGTGCCAGCTCACCACCCCCTGGGACAGGGATCGTCGACGAGCAGTACTTC
cdr3_aa: CASSPPPGTGIVDEQYF
j_call: TRBJ2-7
clone_size: once
d_call: TRBD1
v_call: TRBV18

cdr3_nt: TGTGCCAGCAGTTCCATTGGCTTGAACACTGAAGCTTTCTTT
cdr3_aa: CASSSIGLNTEAFF
j_call: TRBJ1-1
clone_size: .
d_call: .
v_call: TRBV27

cdr3_nt: TGCGCCAGCAGCCAAGATCCGGGGACCGATAGCTCCTACAATGAGCAGTTCTTC
cdr3_aa: CASSQDPGTDSSYNEQFF
j_call: TRBJ2-1
clone_size: .
d_call: .
v_call: TRBV4-3

cdr3_nt: TGTGCCAGCAGCCAGGGTTTTTGGGAGGGGGACAATGAGCAGTTCTTC
cdr3_aa: CASSQGFWEGDNEQFF
j_call: TRBJ2-1
clone_size: .
d_call: .
v_call: TRBV14

cdr3_nt: TGTGCCACCAGCATCCCTTCCGGAGTTGAAGCTTTCTTT
cdr3_aa: CATSIPSGVEAFF
j_call: TRBJ1-1
clone_size: .
d_call: .
v_call: TRBV15

cdr3_nt: TGCGCCAGCGGCCCCGTACAGACCGAGCAGTACTTC
cdr3_aa: CASGPVQTEQYF
j_call: TRBJ2-7
clone_size: .
d_call: .
v_call: TRBV5-1

cdr3_nt: TGTGCCAGCAGTTTCAGTGAGCAGTTCTTC
cdr3_aa: CASSFSEQFF
j_call: TRBJ2-1
clone_size: .
d_call: .
v_call: TRBV28

cdr3_nt: TGTGCCAGCGGGACAGGGTTATACAATGAGCAGTTCTTC
cdr3_aa: CASGTGLYNEQFF
j_call: TRBJ2-1
clone_size: .
d_call: TRBD1
v_call: TRBV27

cdr3_nt: TGTGCCAGCAGATACCGGGTCACCCATGCCGGGGAGCTGTTTTTT
cdr3_aa: CASRYRVTHAGELFF
j_call: TRBJ2-2
clone_size: .
d_call: .
v_call: TRBV6-5

cdr3_nt: TGTGCCAGCAGCTTGAACAGGGGGCTGAATGAGCAGTTCTTC
cdr3_aa: CASSLNRGLNEQFF
j_call: TRBJ2-1
clone_size: .
d_call: TRBD1
v_call: TRBV5-4

cdr3_nt: TGTGCCAGTAGTATCGACAGGGTGAGCCTGAGGCCCCAGCATTTT
cdr3_aa: CASSIDRVSLRPQHF
j_call: TRBJ1-5
clone_size: once
d_call: TRBD1
v_call: TRBV19

cdr3_nt: TGTGCCAGCAGTTACTCAGGGTTCGAGCAGTACTTC
cdr3_aa: CASSYSGFEQYF
j_call: TRBJ2-7
clone_size: .
d_call: .
v_call: TRBV6-5

cdr3_nt: TGTGCCAGCAGTACATCGCGGGGGGGCGGGGAGACCCAGTACTTC
cdr3_aa: CASSTSRGGGETQYF
j_call: TRBJ2-5
clone_size: .
d_call: TRBD2
v_call: TRBV6-6

cdr3_nt: TGCGCCAGCAGCCACCCATTCCTAGGGAAGGAAGAGACCCAGTACTTC
cdr3_aa: CASSHPFLGKEETQYF
j_call: TRBJ2-5
clone_size: .
d_call: .
v_call: TRBV4-3

cdr3_nt: TGTGCCAGCAGGACACGGGACAACTACGAGCAGTACTTC
cdr3_aa: CASRTRDNYEQYF
j_call: TRBJ2-7
clone_size: .
d_call: .
v_call: TRBV5-6

cdr3_nt: TGCGCGAGCAGATGGGGGCTCGGCGACAAGACTAACACAGATACGCAGTATTTT
cdr3_aa: CASRWGLGDKTNTDTQYF
j_call: TRBJ2-3
clone_size: .
d_call: .
v_call: TRBV5-1

cdr3_nt: TGTGCCAGCAGACCCTCGGACAGGGGGTCTGAAAAACTGTTTTTT
cdr3_aa: CASRPSDRGSEKLFF
j_call: TRBJ1-4
clone_size: .
d_call: TRBD1
v_call: TRBV27

cdr3_nt: TGTGCCGCTCTCCAGTCAGGAAACACCATATATTTT
cdr3_aa: CAALQSGNTIYF
j_call: TRBJ1-3
clone_size: .
d_call: .
v_call: TRBV6-1

cdr3_nt: TGTGCCAGCAGCTCCGGACCCCGATCCTACAATGAGCAGTTCTTC
cdr3_aa: CASSSGPRSYNEQFF
j_call: TRBJ2-1
clone_size: once
d_call: .
v_call: TRBV7-9